This T cell receptor (beta chain) was sequenced for a study of control samples from healthy donors and cancer patients. Clones were read by immunoSEQ multiplex PCR, and TCRdb kept only the in-frame ones, dropping some. The table lists approximately 210,000 clones, roughly nine tenths of them singletons. Trimming took 0 bases from V and 5 from J; bases not matched to a gene: 6. Germline V gene lookup returns CDR1 MGHRA and CDR2 YSYEKL. The CDR3 runs to 17 residues. This sequence was found in a man aged 25 to 40 in good health. Material for sequencing was blood. The chain recombines TRBV4-1 with TRBJ2-2; the match to TRBD1 covers 10 bases. CDR3 coding DNA: TGCGCCAGCAGCCAAGAGGGACAGGGGCCGGGAACCGGGGAGCTGTTTTTT. Amino acids: CASSQEGQGPGTGELFF.